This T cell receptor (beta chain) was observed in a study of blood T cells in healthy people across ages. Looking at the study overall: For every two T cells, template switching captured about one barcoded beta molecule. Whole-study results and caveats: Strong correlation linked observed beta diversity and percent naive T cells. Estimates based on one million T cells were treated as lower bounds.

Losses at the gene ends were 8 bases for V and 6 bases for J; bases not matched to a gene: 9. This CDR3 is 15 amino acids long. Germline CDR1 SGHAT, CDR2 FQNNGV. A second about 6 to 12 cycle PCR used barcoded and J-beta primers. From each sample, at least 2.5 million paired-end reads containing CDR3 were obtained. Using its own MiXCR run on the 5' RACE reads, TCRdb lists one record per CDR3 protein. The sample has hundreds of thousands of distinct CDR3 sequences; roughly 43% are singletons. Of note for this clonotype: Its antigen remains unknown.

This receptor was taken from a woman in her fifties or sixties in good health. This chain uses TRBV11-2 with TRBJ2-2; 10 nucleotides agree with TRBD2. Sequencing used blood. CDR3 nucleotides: TGTGCCAGCGGAACCCTAGCGGGGGATGCCGGGGAGCTGTTTTTT. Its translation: CASGTLAGDAGELFF.